Sequencing of this T cell receptor beta chain was carried out in a study of CD8+CD57+ T cells in acquired aplastic anemia. The authors sequenced patients whose flow cytometry had shown CD8+CD57+ cell expansion. Genomic DNA served as template for TCR beta VDJ and CDR3 profiling. One entry per CDR3 protein results from TCRdb running MiXCR on the reads. The sample contains about 120,000 distinct CDR3 sequences, under 60% of which appear only once. Sample: sorted CD4+, CD8+, or CD8+CD57+ T cells (not recorded which) from PBMCs. This sequence was found in a human donor with aplastic anemia.

The CDR3: CSVTEGTDTQYF. CDR3 nucleotides: TGCAGCGTCACGGAGGGCACAGATACGCAGTATTTT. V gene TRBV29-1 combines with J gene TRBJ2-3; tentative D call: TRBD2 (5 bases). Germline CDR1 is SQVTM and CDR2 is ANQGSEA. This CDR3 region has 12 residues. The V gene lost 6 bases and the J gene lost 1 base, with 8 bases spanning the gap.